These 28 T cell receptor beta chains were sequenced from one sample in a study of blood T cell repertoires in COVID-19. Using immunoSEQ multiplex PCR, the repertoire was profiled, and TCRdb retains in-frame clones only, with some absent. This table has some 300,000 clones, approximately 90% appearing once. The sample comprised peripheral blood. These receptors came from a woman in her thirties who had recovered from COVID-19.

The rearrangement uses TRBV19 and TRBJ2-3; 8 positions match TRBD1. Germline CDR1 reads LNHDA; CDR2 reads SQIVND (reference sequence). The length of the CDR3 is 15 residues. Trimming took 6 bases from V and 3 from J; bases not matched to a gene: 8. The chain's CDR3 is CASRPLTGETDTQYF. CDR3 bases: TGTGCCAGTAGGCCTTTGACAGGGGAAACAGATACGCAGTATTTT.

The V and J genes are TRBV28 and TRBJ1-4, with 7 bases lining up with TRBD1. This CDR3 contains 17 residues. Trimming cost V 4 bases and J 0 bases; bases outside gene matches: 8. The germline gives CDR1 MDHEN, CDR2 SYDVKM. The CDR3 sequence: CASSSQGDHTTNEKLFF. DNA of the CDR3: TGTGCCAGCAGTTCGCAGGGGGACCATACAACTAATGAAAAACTGTTTTTT.

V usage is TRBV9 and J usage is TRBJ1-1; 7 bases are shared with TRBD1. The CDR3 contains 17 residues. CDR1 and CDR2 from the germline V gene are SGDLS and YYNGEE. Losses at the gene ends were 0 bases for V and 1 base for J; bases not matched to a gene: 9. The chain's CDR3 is CASSVDRGSGGNTEAFF. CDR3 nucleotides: TGTGCCAGCAGCGTAGACAGGGGATCAGGTGGGAACACTGAAGCTTTCTTT.

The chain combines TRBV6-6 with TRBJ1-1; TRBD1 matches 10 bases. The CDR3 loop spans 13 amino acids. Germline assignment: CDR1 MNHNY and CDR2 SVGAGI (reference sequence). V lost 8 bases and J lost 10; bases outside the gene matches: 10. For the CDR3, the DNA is TGTGCCAGCGACTTGGGACAGGGGAGGAGAGCTTTCTTT. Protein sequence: CASDLGQGRRAFF.

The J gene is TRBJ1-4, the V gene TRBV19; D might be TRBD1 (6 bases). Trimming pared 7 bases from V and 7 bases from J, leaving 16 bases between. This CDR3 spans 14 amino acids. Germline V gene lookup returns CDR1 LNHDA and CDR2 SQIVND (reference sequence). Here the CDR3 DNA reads TGTGCCAGTACCCCGTGGGGGCGAGGTGAAAAACTGTTTTTT. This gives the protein CASTPWGRGEKLFF. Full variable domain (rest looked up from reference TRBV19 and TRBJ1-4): DGGITQSPKYLFRKEGQNVTLSCEQNLNHDAMYWYRQDPGQGLRLIYYSQIVNDFQKGDIAEGYSVSREKKESFPLTVTSAQKNPTAFYLCASTPWGRGEKLFFGSGTQLSVL.

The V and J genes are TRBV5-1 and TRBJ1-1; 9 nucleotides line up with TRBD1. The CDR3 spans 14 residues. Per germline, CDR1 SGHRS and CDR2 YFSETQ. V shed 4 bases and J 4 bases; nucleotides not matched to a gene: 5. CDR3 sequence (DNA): TGCGCCAGCAGCGTGACAGGGGGGGCCACTGAAGCTTTCTTT. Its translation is CASSVTGGATEAFF. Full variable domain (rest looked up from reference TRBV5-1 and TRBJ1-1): KAGVTQTPRYLIKTRGQQVTLSCSPISGHRSVSWYQQTPGQGLQFLFEYFSETQRNKGNFPGRFSGRQFSNSRSEMNVSTLELGDSALYLCASSVTGGATEAFFGQGTRLTVV.

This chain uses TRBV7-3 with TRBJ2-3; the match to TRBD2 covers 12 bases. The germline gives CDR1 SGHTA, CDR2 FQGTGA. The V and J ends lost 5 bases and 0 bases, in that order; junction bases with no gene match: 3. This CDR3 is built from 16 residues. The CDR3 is CASSLLAGGSTDTQYF. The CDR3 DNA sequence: TGTGCCAGCAGCCTACTAGCGGGGGGAAGCACAGATACGCAGTATTTT.

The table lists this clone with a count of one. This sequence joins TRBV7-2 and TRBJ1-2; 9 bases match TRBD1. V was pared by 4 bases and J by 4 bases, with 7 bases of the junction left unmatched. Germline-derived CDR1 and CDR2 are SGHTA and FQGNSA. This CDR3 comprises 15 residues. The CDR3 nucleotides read TGTGCCAGCAGCTCGAGGACAGGGGCCACCTATGGCTACACCTTC. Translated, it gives CASSSRTGATYGYTF.

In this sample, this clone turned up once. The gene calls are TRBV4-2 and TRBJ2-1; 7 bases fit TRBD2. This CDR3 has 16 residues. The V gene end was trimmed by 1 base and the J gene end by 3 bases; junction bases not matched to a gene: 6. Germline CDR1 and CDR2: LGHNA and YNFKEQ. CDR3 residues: CASSQGGLVDYNEQFF. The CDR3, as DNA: TGTGCCAGCAGCCAAGGAGGACTAGTTGACTACAATGAGCAGTTCTTC.

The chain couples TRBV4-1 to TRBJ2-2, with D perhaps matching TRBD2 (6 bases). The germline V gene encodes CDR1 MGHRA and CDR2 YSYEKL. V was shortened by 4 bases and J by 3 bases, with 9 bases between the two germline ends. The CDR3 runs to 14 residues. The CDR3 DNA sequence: TGCGCCAGCAGCCTCCGGGACTACACCGGGGAGCTGTTTTTT. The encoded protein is CASSLRDYTGELFF.

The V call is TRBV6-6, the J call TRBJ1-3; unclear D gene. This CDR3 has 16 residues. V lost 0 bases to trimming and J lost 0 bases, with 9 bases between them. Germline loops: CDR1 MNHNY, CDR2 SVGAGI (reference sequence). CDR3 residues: CASSYSRVDSGNTIYF. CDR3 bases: TGTGCCAGCAGTTACTCGAGGGTAGACTCTGGAAACACCATATATTTT.

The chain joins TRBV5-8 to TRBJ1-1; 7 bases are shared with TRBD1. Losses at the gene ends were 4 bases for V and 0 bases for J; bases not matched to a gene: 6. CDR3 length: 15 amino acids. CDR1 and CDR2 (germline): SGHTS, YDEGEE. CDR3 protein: CASSVGQHMNTEAFF. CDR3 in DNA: TGTGCCAGCAGCGTGGGACAGCACATGAACACTGAAGCTTTCTTT.

CDR3 amino acids: CASSEGTGGIGNQPQHF. The CDR3 DNA sequence: TGTGCCAGCAGTGAGGGGACAGGGGGCATCGGCAATCAGCCCCAGCATTTT. The genes are TRBV6-1 and TRBJ1-5; 12 bases line up with TRBD1. V trimming: 3 bases; J trimming: 2 bases; junction bases outside the gene matches: 5. The CDR3 has 17 residues. Germline values: CDR1 MNHNS, CDR2 SASEGT.

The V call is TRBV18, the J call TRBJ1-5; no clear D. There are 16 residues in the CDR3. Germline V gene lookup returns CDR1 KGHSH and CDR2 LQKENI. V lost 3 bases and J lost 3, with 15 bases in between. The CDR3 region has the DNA TGTGCCAGCTCACCTGCCGCTAGGAGTGACAATCAGCCCCAGCATTTT. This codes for CASSPAARSDNQPQHF.

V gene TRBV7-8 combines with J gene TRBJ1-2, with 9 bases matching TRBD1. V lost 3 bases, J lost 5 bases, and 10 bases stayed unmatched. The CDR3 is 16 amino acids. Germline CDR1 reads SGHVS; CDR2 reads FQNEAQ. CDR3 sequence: CASSFTTGQGGYGYTF. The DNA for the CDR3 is TGTGCCAGCAGCTTCACGACGGGACAGGGAGGTTATGGCTACACCTTC.

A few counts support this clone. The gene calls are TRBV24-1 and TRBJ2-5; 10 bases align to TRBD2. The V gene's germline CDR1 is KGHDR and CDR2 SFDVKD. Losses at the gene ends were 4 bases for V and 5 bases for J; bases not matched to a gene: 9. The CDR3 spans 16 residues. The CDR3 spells CATSDPGTSDGETQYF. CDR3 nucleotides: TGTGCCACCAGTGACCCCGGGACTAGCGACGGCGAGACCCAGTACTTC.

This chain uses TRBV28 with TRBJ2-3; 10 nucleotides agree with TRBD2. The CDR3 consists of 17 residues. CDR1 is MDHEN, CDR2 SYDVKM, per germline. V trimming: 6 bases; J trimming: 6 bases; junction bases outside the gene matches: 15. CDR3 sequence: CASSFPFSLAGADTQYF. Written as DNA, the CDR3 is TGTGCCAGCAGCTTTCCTTTTTCGCTAGCGGGGGCGGATACGCAGTATTTT.

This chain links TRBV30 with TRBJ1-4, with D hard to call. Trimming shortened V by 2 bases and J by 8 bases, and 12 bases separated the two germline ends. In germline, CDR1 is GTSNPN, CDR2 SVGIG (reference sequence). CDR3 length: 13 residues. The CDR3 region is CAWSKRFWEKLFF. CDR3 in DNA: TGTGCCTGGAGTAAGAGGTTTTGGGAAAAACTGTTTTTT.

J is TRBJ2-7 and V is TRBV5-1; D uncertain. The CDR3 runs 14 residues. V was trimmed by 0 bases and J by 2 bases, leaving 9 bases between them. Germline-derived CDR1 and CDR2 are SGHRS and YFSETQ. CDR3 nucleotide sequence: TGCGCCAGCAGCTTGGGGGCTGGGCCCTACGAGCAGTACTTC. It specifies CASSLGAGPYEQYF.

CDR3 sequence (DNA): TGCGCCAGCAGCCAAGATTCGGGTGGAACTGGAAACACCATATATTTT. It yields the protein CASSQDSGGTGNTIYF. V and J are TRBV4-3 and TRBJ1-3, with D hard to call. With 0 bases removed from V and 2 bases from J, the gap between germline ends came to 11 bases. Germline V gene data show CDR1 as LGHNA and CDR2 as YSLEER. The CDR3 is 16 residues long.

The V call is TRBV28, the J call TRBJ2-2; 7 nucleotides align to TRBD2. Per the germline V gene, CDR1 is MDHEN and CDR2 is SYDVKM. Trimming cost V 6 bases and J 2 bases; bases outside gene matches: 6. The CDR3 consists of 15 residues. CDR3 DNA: TGTGCCAGCAGGGGGAGGGGACTAAACACCGGGGAGCTGTTTTTT. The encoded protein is CASRGRGLNTGELFF.

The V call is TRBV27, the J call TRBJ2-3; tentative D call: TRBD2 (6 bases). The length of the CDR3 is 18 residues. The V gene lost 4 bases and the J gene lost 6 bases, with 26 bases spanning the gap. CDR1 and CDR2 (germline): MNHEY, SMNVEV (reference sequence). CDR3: CASSSDQGRGLRGDTQYF. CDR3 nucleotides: TGTGCCAGCAGTTCCGATCAGGGCCGGGGCCTACGGGGGGATACGCAGTATTTT.

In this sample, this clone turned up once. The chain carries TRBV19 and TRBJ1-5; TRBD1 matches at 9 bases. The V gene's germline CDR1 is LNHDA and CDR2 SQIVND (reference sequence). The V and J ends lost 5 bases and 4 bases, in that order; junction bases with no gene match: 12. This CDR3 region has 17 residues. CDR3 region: CASSSTPPGTGNQPQHF. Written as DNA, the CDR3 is TGTGCCAGTAGTTCAACGCCCCCCGGGACAGGGAATCAGCCCCAGCATTTT.

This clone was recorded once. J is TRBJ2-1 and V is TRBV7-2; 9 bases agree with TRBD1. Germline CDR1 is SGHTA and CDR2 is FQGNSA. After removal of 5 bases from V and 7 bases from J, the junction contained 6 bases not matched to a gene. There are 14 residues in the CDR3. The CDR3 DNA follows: TGTGCCAGCAGCCCCGGGACAGGGTGGAATGAGCAGTTCTTC. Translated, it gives CASSPGTGWNEQFF.

CDR3 amino acids: CASAKDRGAYEQYF. In DNA, the CDR3 is TGTGCCAGTGCGAAGGACAGGGGGGCCTACGAGCAGTACTTC. V usage is TRBV6-5 and J usage is TRBJ2-7; 10 nucleotides line up with TRBD1. CDR1 MNHEY and CDR2 SVGAGI come from the germline V gene. V shed 9 bases and J 2 bases; nucleotides not matched to a gene: 7. The CDR3 length is 14 residues.

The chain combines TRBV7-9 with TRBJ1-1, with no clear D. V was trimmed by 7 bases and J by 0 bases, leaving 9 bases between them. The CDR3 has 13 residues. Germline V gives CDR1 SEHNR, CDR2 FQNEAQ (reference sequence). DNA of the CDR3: TGTGCCAGCACCCCCCAGGTGAACACTGAAGCTTTCTTT. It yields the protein CASTPQVNTEAFF.

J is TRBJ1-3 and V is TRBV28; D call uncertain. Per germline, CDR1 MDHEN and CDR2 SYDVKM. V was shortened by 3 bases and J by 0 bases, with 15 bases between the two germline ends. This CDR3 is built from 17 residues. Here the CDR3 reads CASSLRSYGNSGNTIYF. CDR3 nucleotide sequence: TGTGCCAGCAGTTTGCGTAGCTACGGAAACTCTGGAAACACCATATATTTT.

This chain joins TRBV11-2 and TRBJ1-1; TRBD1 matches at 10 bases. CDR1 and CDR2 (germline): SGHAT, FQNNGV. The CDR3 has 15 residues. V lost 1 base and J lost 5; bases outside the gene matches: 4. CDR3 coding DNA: TGTGCCAGCAGCTTAGCCGGGACAGGGGTGACTGAAGCTTTCTTT. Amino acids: CASSLAGTGVTEAFF.